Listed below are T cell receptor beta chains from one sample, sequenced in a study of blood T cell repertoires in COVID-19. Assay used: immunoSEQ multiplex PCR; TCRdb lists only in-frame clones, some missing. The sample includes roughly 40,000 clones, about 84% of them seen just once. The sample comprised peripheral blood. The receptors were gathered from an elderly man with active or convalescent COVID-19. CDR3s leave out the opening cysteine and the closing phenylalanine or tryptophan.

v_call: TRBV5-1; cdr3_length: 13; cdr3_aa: ASSSTGGNNYEQY
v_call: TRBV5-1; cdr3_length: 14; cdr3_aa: ASSGTLAGYTDTQY
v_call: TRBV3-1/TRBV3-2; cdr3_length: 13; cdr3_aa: ASSQDPGSNQPQH
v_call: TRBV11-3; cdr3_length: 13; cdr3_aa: ASSPSPRGGRTQY
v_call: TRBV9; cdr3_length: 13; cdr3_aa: ASSPPGQRGDTQY
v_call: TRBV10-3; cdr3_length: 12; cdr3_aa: AIKRGSSYNEQF
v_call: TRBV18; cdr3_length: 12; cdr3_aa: ASSPSQGGNEQF
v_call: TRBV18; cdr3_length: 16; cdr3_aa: ASSPLTGGTGRGSEAF
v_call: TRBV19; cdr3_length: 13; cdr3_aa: ASSIGRGISYEQY
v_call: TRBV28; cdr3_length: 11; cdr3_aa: ASSPDGLAGVP
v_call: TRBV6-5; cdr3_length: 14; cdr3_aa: ASSYSISRGLIAQY
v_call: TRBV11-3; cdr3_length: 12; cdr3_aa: ASSFFSAEGEQY
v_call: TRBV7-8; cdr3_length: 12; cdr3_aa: ASSRRETDHEQY
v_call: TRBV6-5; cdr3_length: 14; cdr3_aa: ASSYGSGGAADTQY
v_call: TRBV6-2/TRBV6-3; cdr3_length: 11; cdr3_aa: ASSYGTSRGYT
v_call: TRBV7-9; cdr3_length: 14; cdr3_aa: ASSFTAGVRTGELF
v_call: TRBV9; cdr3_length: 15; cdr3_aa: ASSVALLAGGYNEQF
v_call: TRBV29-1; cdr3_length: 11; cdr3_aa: SVADRGRNTIY
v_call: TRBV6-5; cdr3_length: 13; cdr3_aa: ASSYAGASRYGYT
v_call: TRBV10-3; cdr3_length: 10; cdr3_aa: AISEGPRGAF
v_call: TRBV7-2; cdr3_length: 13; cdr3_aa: ASSLGQNRGQPQH
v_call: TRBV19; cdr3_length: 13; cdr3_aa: ASSYGGSIPGELF
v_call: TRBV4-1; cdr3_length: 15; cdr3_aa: ASSQDQGTVGANVLT
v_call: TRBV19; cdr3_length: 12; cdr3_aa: ASSIPETTYGYT
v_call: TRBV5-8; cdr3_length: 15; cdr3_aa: ASSLAWLGAGTDTQY
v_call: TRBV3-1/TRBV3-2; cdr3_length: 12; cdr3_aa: ASSHLTSTDTQY
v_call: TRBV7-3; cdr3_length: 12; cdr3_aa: ASSPAPPRNEQF
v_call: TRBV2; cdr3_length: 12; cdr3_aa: ASKAYANTGELF
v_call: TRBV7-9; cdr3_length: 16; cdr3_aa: ASSFHPITSGEIYEQY
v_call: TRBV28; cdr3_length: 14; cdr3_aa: ASSSPGERGRTEAF
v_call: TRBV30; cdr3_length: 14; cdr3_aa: AWRTSGTSSYNEQF
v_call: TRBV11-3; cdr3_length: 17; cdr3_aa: ASTPGQGDPTLGANVLT
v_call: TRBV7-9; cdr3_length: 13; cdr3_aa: ASSPQTGVKGGYT
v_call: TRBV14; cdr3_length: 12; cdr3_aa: ASSQAPQAYGYT
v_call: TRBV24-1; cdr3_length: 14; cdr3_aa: ATSDPRGGSGETQY
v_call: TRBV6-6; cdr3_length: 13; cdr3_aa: ASTQSRVSYNEQF
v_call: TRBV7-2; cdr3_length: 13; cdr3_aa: ASSAGGRDGDTQY
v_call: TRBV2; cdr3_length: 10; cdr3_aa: ASYSWQETQY
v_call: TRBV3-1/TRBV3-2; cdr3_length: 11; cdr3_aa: ASSHGTDYGYT
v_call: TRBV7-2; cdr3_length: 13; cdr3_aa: ASKEVQGMNTEAF
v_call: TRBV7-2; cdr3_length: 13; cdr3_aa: ASSYTGAGNTEAF
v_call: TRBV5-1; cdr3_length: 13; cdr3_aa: ASSGRQGAQETQY
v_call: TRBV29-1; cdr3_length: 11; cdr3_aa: SGSGQVPYEQY
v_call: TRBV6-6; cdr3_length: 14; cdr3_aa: ASSYSRNGGTGELF
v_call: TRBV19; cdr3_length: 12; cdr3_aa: ASSILNSNQPQH